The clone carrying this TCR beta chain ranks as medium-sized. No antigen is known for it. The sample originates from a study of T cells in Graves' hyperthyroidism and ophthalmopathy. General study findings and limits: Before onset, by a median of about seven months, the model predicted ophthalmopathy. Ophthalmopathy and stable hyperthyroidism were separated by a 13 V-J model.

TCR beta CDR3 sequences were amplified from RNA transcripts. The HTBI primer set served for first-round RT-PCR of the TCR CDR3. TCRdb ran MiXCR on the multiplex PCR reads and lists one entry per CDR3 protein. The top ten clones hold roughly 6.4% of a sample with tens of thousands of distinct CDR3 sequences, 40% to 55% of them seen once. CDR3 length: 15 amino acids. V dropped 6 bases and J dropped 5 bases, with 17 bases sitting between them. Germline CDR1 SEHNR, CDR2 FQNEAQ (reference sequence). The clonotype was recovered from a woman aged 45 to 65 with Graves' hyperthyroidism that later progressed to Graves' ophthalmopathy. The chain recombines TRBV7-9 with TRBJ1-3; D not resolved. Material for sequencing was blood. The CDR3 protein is CASSRSKPRRNTIYF. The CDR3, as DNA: TGTGCCAGCAGTCGGTCTAAACCGCGGAGAAACACCATATATTTT.